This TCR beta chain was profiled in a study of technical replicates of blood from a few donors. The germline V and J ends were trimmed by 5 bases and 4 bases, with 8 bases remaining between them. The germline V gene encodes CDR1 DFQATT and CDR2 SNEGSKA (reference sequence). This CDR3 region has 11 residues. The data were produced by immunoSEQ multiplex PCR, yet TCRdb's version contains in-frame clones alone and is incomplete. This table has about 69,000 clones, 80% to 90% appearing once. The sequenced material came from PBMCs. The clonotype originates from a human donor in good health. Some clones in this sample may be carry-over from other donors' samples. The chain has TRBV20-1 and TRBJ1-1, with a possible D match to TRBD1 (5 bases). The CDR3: CSAAGRTEAFF. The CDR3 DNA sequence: TGCAGTGCTGCAGGGCGCACTGAAGCTTTCTTT.